Reported below is one T cell receptor beta chain. Trimming cost V 5 bases and J 6 bases, with 8 bases left between them. Germline CDR1 reads LGHNT; CDR2 reads FRNRAP. This CDR3 has 11 residues. Produced via immunoSEQ multiplex PCR; TCRdb's table is partial and in-frame only. The sample yields 98,000 or so clones, 79% seen once. This entry belongs to a study of control samples from healthy donors and cancer patients. The specimen sequenced was blood. This receptor was obtained from a woman aged 30 to 39 in good health. This chain links TRBV12-5 with TRBJ2-7, with D possibly matching TRBD2 (5 bases). CDR3 in DNA: TGTGCTAGTGGTGAGGGATCCGAGCAGTACTTC. Its protein product is CASGEGSEQYF.